The T cell receptor beta chain under discussion was sequenced for a study of blood T cell repertoires in COVID-19. Participants reported their clinical history, and cohort assignment relied on those reports. Trimming removed 0 bases from V and 3 bases from J, with 12 bases in between. This CDR3 has 15 residues. CDR1 is SGHDT, CDR2 YYEEEE, per germline. Here immunoSEQ multiplex PCR was the method, and the copy in TCRdb shows in-frame clones only, minus some. This table has roughly 420,000 clones, approximately 88% appearing once. The receptor was isolated from a woman aged 25 to 45 with acute COVID-19. The chain has TRBV5-6 and TRBJ1-2; D possibly corresponds to TRBD1 (6 bases). Sequencing was performed on PBMCs or T cells enriched from blood (not recorded which). The DNA of the CDR3 is TGTGCCAGCAGCTTGGCTGGGGGGGGCTACTATGGCTACACCTTC. Its translation: CASSLAGGGYYGYTF.